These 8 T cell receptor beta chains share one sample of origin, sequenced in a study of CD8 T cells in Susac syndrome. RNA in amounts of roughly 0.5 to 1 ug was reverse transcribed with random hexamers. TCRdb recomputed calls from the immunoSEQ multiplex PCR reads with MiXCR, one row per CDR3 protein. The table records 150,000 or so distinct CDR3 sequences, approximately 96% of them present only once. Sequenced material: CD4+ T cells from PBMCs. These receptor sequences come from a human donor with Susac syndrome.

CDR3 protein: CASTLDTDTQYF. The CDR3, as DNA: TGTGCCAGCACTTTAGACACAGATACGCAGTATTTT. This chain links TRBV6-1 with TRBJ2-3; D ambiguous. V dropped 7 bases and J dropped 2 bases, with 7 bases sitting between them. There are 12 residues in the CDR3. CDR1 is MNHNS, CDR2 SASEGT, per germline.

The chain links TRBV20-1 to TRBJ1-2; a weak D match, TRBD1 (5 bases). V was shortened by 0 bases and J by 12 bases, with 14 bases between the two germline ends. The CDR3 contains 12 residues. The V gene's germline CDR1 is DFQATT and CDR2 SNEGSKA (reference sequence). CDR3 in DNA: TGCAGTGCTAGAGATCTTGGGGGAGGCCACACCTTC. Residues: CSARDLGGGHTF.

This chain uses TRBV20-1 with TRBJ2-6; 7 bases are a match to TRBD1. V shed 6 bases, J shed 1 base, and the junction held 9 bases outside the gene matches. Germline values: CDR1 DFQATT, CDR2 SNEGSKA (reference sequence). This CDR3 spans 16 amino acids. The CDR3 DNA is TGCAGTGCGGGGGCAGGGGGAAGGTCTGGGGCCAACGTCCTGACTTTC. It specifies CSAGAGGRSGANVLTF.

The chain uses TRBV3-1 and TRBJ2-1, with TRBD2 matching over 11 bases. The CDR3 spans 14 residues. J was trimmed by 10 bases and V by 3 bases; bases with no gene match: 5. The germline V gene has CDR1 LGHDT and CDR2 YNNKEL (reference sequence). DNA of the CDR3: TGTGCCAGCAGCCATAGCGGGGGGGAAGGAGAGCAGTTCTTC. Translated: CASSHSGGEGEQFF.

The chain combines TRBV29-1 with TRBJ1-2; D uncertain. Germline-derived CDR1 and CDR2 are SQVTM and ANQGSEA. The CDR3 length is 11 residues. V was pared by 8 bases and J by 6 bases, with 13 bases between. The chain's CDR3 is CSIRHGNGYTF. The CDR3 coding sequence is TGCAGCATCCGACACGGGAATGGCTACACCTTC.

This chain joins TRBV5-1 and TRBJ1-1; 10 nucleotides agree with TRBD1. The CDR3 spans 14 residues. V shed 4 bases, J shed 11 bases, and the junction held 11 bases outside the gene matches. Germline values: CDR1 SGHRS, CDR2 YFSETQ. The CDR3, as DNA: TGCGCCAGCAGCCCCCAGGCCGGGACAGGGGTTGCTTTCTTT. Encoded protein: CASSPQAGTGVAFF. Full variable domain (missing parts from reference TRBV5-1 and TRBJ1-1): KAGVTQTPRYLIKTRGQQVTLSCSPISGHRSVSWYQQTPGQGLQFLFEYFSETQRNKGNFPGRFSGRQFSNSRSEMNVSTLELGDSALYLCASSPQAGTGVAFFGQGTRLTVV.

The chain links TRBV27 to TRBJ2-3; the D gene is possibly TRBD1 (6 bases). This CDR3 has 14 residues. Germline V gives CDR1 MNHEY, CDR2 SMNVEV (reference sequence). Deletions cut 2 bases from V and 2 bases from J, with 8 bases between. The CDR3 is CASSLQGYTDTQYF. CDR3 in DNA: TGTGCCAGCAGTTTACAGGGGTACACAGATACGCAGTATTTT.

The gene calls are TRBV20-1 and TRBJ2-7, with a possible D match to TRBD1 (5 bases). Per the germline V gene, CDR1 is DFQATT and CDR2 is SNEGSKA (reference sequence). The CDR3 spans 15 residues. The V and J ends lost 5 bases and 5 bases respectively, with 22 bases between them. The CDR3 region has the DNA TGCAGTGCTGGCCGGTGGGGCAGTGCATTAAACGAGCAGTACTTC. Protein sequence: CSAGRWGSALNEQYF.